A single sample gave rise to the 20 T cell receptor beta chains below, sequenced in a study of T cells in Graves' hyperthyroidism and ophthalmopathy. Amplification of TCR beta CDR3 regions used RNA as the template. A set of HTBI primers served as the primers for a first-round RT-PCR of the TCR CDR3. Each CDR3 protein is one row after TCRdb ran MiXCR on the multiplex PCR reads. The sample records around 580,000 distinct CDR3 sequences, more than 45% being singletons. Sequenced input: peripheral blood or thyroid tissue (not recorded which). These receptors were obtained from a young woman with Graves' hyperthyroidism.

The chain has TRBV29-1 and TRBJ1-1, with 9 bases identical to TRBD1. CDR3 length: 13 amino acids. Germline values: CDR1 SQVTM, CDR2 ANQGSEA. The V and J ends lost 3 bases and 3 bases, in that order; junction bases with no gene match: 2. The chain's CDR3 is CSVERTGDTEAFF. The CDR3 nucleotides read TGCAGCGTTGAGCGGACAGGGGACACTGAAGCTTTCTTT.

This clonotype was seen a few times. CDR3 amino acids: CASSWTGLGYTF. CDR3 bases: TGTGCCAGCAGCTGGACAGGGTTGGGTTACACCTTC. The chain combines TRBV5-5 with TRBJ1-2, with 8 bases matching TRBD1. CDR3 length: 12 amino acids. The V gene's germline CDR1 is SGHKS and CDR2 YYEKEE (reference sequence). Unmatched junction bases numbered 6, after V lost 3 bases and J lost 11 bases.

This clonotype showed up many times. This chain connects TRBV7-9 to TRBJ2-6, with 7 bases identical to TRBD1. Trimming at V came to 5 bases and at J to 0 bases, leaving 7 bases not matched to a gene. CDR3 length: 17 amino acids. The V gene's germline CDR1 is SEHNR and CDR2 FQNEAQ (reference sequence). The CDR3 coding sequence is TGTGCCAGCAGCGTCCGGGACAGACTCTCTGGGGCCAACGTCCTGACTTTC. Translated, it gives CASSVRDRLSGANVLTF. The variable domain in full, completed from reference TRBV7-9 and TRBJ2-6, reads DTGVSQNPRHKITKRGQNVTFRCDPISEHNRLYWYRQTLGQGPEFLTYFQNEAQLEKSRLLSDRFSAERPKGSFSTLEIQRTEQGDSAMYLCASSVRDRLSGANVLTFGAGSRLTVL.

This clonotype was recorded at least ten times. V usage is TRBV20-1 and J usage is TRBJ2-7, with D possibly matching TRBD2 (5 bases). Germline lookup yields CDR1 DFQATT and CDR2 SNEGSKA (reference sequence). Trimming left V 1 base short and J 7 bases short, with 23 bases between. The CDR3 is made up of 16 amino acids. The CDR3 DNA reads TGCAGTGCTAGAGCCTTAAGGCAGTCTAGCTCGCTTGAGCAGTACTTC. It translates to CSARALRQSSSLEQYF.

This clonotype was recorded at least ten times. The chain recombines TRBV5-1 with TRBJ1-2; D might be TRBD1 (5 bases). Looked up from germline, CDR1 is SGHRS and CDR2 is YFSETQ. V was shortened by 0 bases and J by 3 bases, with 12 bases between the two germline ends. The CDR3 runs to 15 residues. The CDR3 nucleotides are TGCGCCAGCAGCTTGGCGGGGCAGTTCCACTATGGCTACACCTTC. This codes for CASSLAGQFHYGYTF.

The chain couples TRBV2 to TRBJ2-2; D gene ambiguous. The germline V gene encodes CDR1 SNHLY and CDR2 FYNNEI. Trimming removed 2 bases at V and 2 bases at J, with 6 bases between. The CDR3 spans 14 residues. The CDR3 DNA follows: TGTGCCAGCAGTGAATGGTCCAACACCGGGGAGCTGTTTTTT. Translating gives CASSEWSNTGELFF. Looking up the rest from reference TRBV2 and TRBJ2-2 gives the full variable domain: EPEVTQTPSHQVTQMGQEVILRCVPISNHLYFYWYRQILGQKVEFLVSFYNNEISEKSEIFDDQFSVERPDGSNFTLKIRSTKLEDSAMYFCASSEWSNTGELFFGEGSRLTVL.

This clonotype has at least ten counts. The rearrangement joins TRBV29-1 to TRBJ1-1; D uncertain. From germline, CDR1 is SQVTM and CDR2 ANQGSEA. The CDR3 extends over 12 amino acids. V was shortened by 4 bases and J by 10 bases, with 16 bases between the two germline ends. The CDR3 protein is CSVAHTFGIAFF. The DNA of the CDR3 is TGCAGCGTTGCTCATACATTCGGGATAGCTTTCTTT.

This clonotype has a count of ten or more. The chain employs TRBV4-1 and TRBJ2-7; D gene unclear. Deletions cut 6 bases from V and 2 bases from J, with 17 bases between. CDR1 is MGHRA and CDR2 is YSYEKL in the germline V gene. There are 15 residues in the CDR3. The CDR3 is CASSPRFPGTYEQYF. CDR3 sequence (DNA): TGCGCCAGCAGTCCCAGGTTCCCAGGAACCTACGAGCAGTACTTC.

The chain couples TRBV12-3 or TRBV12-4 to TRBJ1-1, with 10 bases that match TRBD1. The CDR3 is 16 residues long. The junction had 11 bases not matched to a gene; V was cut back by 6 bases and J by 4 bases. CDR3 in amino acids: CASRARTGGLATEAFF. DNA of the CDR3: TGTGCCAGCAGGGCAAGGACAGGGGGTTTGGCCACTGAAGCTTTCTTT.

DNA of the CDR3: TGTGCCAGCTTGGGGGACAGTTCCTACGAGCAGTACTTC. It encodes CASLGDSSYEQYF. J is TRBJ2-7 and V is TRBV6-2 or TRBV6-3, with 7 positions matching TRBD1. The CDR3 totals 13 residues. The J segment lost 1 base and the V segment lost 8 bases, leaving 5 bases of the junction unmatched. Germline-derived CDR1 and CDR2 are MNHEY and SVGEGT.

The J gene is TRBJ2-7, the V gene TRBV29-1; 7 positions match TRBD1. Germline loops: CDR1 SQVTM, CDR2 ANQGSEA. This CDR3 comprises 12 residues. Trimming cost V 4 bases and J 1 base; bases outside gene matches: 1. CDR3 bases: TGCAGCGTTGTGACAGGGTCCTACGAGCAGTACTTC. Translating it yields CSVVTGSYEQYF.

The V gene is TRBV2, the J gene TRBJ1-1; 9 bases are a match to TRBD1. CDR3 size: 14 residues. Germline CDR1 reads SNHLY; CDR2 reads FYNNEI. Trimming at V came to 4 bases and at J to 4 bases, leaving 4 bases not matched to a gene. CDR3 region: CASSGGQGTTEAFF. Here the CDR3 DNA reads TGTGCCAGCAGTGGGGGACAGGGCACCACTGAAGCTTTCTTT.

In this sample, this clonotype turned up a few times. The V gene is TRBV7-6, the J gene TRBJ2-7; D is possibly TRBD1 or TRBD2 (5 bases each). V was pared by 5 bases and J by 1 base, with 18 bases between. CDR3 length: 16 amino acids. Germline assignment: CDR1 SGHVS and CDR2 FNYEAQ. The chain's CDR3 is CASSQVGGRRSYEQYF. Written as DNA, the CDR3 is TGTGCCAGCAGCCAAGTTGGGGGAAGGAGGTCCTACGAGCAGTACTTC.

This clonotype appeared once. The CDR3 is CASSLVGQVSYEQYF. CDR3 DNA sequence: TGTGCCAGCAGTTTAGTGGGACAGGTCTCCTACGAGCAGTACTTC. V is TRBV12-3 or TRBV12-4 and J is TRBJ2-7; 8 bases align to TRBD1. J was trimmed by 0 bases and V by 1 base; bases with no gene match: 2. This CDR3 region has 15 residues.

The genes are TRBV7-2 and TRBJ1-1; D unclear. The CDR3 sequence is 16 residues long. With 2 bases removed from V and 1 base from J, the gap between germline ends came to 14 bases. Germline-derived CDR1 and CDR2 are SGHTA and FQGNSA. This CDR3 reads CASSLWLGDSNTEAFF. CDR3 sequence (DNA): TGTGCCAGCAGCTTATGGCTGGGAGATTCGAACACTGAAGCTTTCTTT.

This CDR3 is CAISVRGQMNTEAFF. For the CDR3, the DNA is TGTGCCATCAGTGTTCGGGGACAGATGAACACTGAAGCTTTCTTT. V and J are TRBV10-3 and TRBJ1-1, with TRBD1 matching 7 bases. In germline, CDR1 is ENHRY, CDR2 SYGVKD. Germline trimming cut 4 bases from V and 0 bases from J; bases unmatched to any gene: 5. The CDR3 runs 15 residues.

Many counts were recorded for this clonotype. An end of the junction does not agree with germline; a read error may underlie this. The chain recombines TRBV12-3 or TRBV12-4 with TRBJ2-7, with TRBD2 identical over 10 bases. CDR3 length equals 14 residues. CDR3 in DNA: TGTGCCAGCAGCTTAGCGGGAGGAGCCTACGAGCAGTACTTC. It encodes CASSLAGGAYEQYF.

In its sample, this clonotype was seen many times. This chain uses TRBV6-5 with TRBJ1-2; tentatively, D is TRBD1 (5 bases). The ends were cut back, 6 bases at V and 3 bases at J, with 14 bases in the middle. In germline, CDR1 is MNHEY, CDR2 SVGAGI. The CDR3 contains 14 residues. The CDR3, as DNA: TGTGCCAGCAGCGACCGGAGGGGCGACTATGGCTACACCTTC. Translated: CASSDRRGDYGYTF.

This clonotype was counted at least ten times. The rearrangement links TRBV6-1 to TRBJ2-5; D is unresolved. This CDR3 contains 13 residues. CDR1 and CDR2 from the germline V gene are MNHNS and SASEGT. The germline V and J ends were trimmed by 4 bases and 2 bases, with 8 bases remaining between them. The CDR3 loop is CASSGDEQETQYF. In DNA form, the CDR3 reads TGTGCCAGCAGTGGCGACGAGCAAGAGACCCAGTACTTC.

This clonotype was detected only a few times. The rearrangement uses TRBV20-1 and TRBJ1-5, with D possibly being TRBD1 (6 bases). Germline V gene sequence: CDR1 DFQATT, CDR2 SNEGSKA (reference sequence). The CDR3 extends over 15 amino acids. Trimming took 5 bases from V and 0 from J, leaving 14 bases between them. The CDR3 bases are TGCAGTGCTCACACAGGGTTAAATAGCAATCAGCCCCAGCATTTT. The encoded protein is CSAHTGLNSNQPQHF.